In this sample, the clone carrying this T cell receptor (beta chain) turned up a few times. Its antigen remains unidentified. Trimming at V came to 5 bases and at J to 0 bases, leaving 5 bases not matched to a gene. This CDR3 is built from 15 residues. In germline, CDR1 is SGHVS, CDR2 FNYEAQ. The data were obtained in a study of molecular identifiers for immune sequencing clone quantification. Points from the study as a whole: A single cell's spiked Jurkat TCR RNA was reportedly detectable among fewer than 1.1 million naive cells.

TCRdb independently ran MiXCR on the PCR reads; one entry per CDR3 protein. The data contain over 300,000 distinct CDR3 sequences, 24% of them singletons. With 10%, 30% or 50% of RNA, roughly 20,000 to 1,000,000 naive CD8 T cells were sequenced. Researchers sorted naive CD8 T cells as cells that were CD8+CD4-CCR7+CD45RA+. V is TRBV7-6 and J is TRBJ2-3, with TRBD2 identical over 7 bases. This TCR derives from a human donor in good health. Some libraries in this study had Jurkat cell RNA spiked in. The sample consisted of naive CD8+ T cells from blood, with Jurkat cell RNA spiked in. Subset meaning: FACS-sorted CD8+CD4-CCR7+CD45RA+ naive T cells. Here the CDR3 DNA reads TGTGCCAGCAGCCCAGGGACTAAAAGCACAGATACGCAGTATTTT. This codes for CASSPGTKSTDTQYF.